The 27 T cell receptor beta chains presented below share a single source sample, sequenced in a study of blood T cells in healthy people across ages. Alongside a J-beta primer mix, a sample-barcoded 5' primer served in a second PCR lasting roughly 7 to 12 cycles. Using its own MiXCR run on the 5' RACE reads, TCRdb lists one record per CDR3 protein. This table has fewer than 2,000,000 distinct CDR3 sequences, around 42% appearing once. The sequenced material came from blood. These receptors all come from a human donor in good health.

This clonotype was detected once. V is TRBV7-2 and J is TRBJ1-2; 9 nucleotides match TRBD1. V shed 5 bases and J 7 bases; nucleotides not matched to a gene: 8. Germline CDR1 is SGHTA and CDR2 is FQGNSA. CDR3 length: 14 amino acids. The CDR3 region is CASSPGGQGTGYTF. The CDR3, as DNA: TGTGCCAGCAGCCCCGGGGGACAGGGCACTGGCTACACCTTC.

This clonotype appeared a single time. The chain has TRBV6-2 or TRBV6-3 and TRBJ2-7; no clear D. The germline V and J ends were trimmed by 2 bases and 2 bases, with 7 bases remaining between them. CDR1 is MNHEY and CDR2 is SVGEGT in the germline V gene. The CDR3 runs to 13 residues. The CDR3 here is CASSYRIPYEQYF. The CDR3, as DNA: TGTGCCAGCAGTTACAGGATCCCCTACGAGCAGTACTTC.

This clonotype was found a few times. The chain links TRBV6-1 to TRBJ2-7; 8 bases are shared with TRBD1. With 4 bases clipped from V and 2 bases from J, the junction kept 4 bases outside the gene matches. The germline V gene has CDR1 MNHNS and CDR2 SASEGT. The CDR3 contains 14 residues. For the CDR3, the DNA is TGTGCCAGCAGTGCCCTGACAGGGGCCTACGAGCAGTACTTC. Translation: CASSALTGAYEQYF.

This clonotype came up a few times. V is TRBV20-1 and J is TRBJ2-1; the D is unclear. In germline, CDR1 is DFQATT, CDR2 SNEGSKA (reference sequence). The CDR3 runs to 12 residues. Trimming left V 1 base short and J 7 bases short, with 8 bases between. The CDR3 region has the DNA TGCAGTGCTAGAGTTCAGGCAAATGAGCAGTTCTTC. Translated: CSARVQANEQFF.

V usage is TRBV10-3 and J usage is TRBJ2-5, with 8 bases matching TRBD1. Germline CDR1 ENHRY, CDR2 SYGVKD. With 7 bases clipped from V and 3 bases from J, the junction kept 7 bases outside the gene matches. The CDR3 contains 14 residues. The CDR3: CAINRTGTEETQYF. CDR3 bases: TGTGCCATCAACAGGACAGGGACGGAAGAGACCCAGTACTTC.

The table lists this clonotype with a few counts. The V call is TRBV4-1, the J call TRBJ2-5; the match to TRBD1 covers 7 bases. V lost 0 bases and J lost 3; bases outside the gene matches: 13. Germline V gene sequence: CDR1 MGHRA, CDR2 YSYEKL. The CDR3 totals 18 residues. This CDR3 reads CASSQDPHPLTGKETQYF. CDR3 bases: TGCGCCAGCAGCCAAGATCCACACCCCCTGACAGGGAAAGAGACCCAGTACTTC.

V usage is TRBV20-1 and J usage is TRBJ2-3, with D perhaps given as TRBD1 or TRBD2 (5 bases each). The CDR3 runs 16 residues. Per germline, CDR1 DFQATT and CDR2 SNEGSKA (reference sequence). Between the trimmed V and J ends, which lost 6 bases and 0 bases, there was a span of 19 bases. Here the CDR3 DNA reads TGCAGTGCGCACAATCCGGGGCTAACGAGCACAGATACGCAGTATTTT. This gives the protein CSAHNPGLTSTDTQYF.

In its sample, this clonotype was seen many times. This sequence joins TRBV10-3 and TRBJ2-1; 10 bases line up with TRBD2. This CDR3 is 15 amino acids long. CDR1 and CDR2 from the germline V gene are ENHRY and SYGVKD. The V gene end was trimmed by 2 bases and the J gene end by 7 bases; junction bases not matched to a gene: 5. CDR3 sequence (DNA): TGTGCCATCAGTGAGGGAGCGGGGGGGAGGAATGAGCAGTTCTTC. As protein: CAISEGAGGRNEQFF.

The chain recombines TRBV4-3 with TRBJ1-5; no reliable D call. The CDR3 loop spans 16 amino acids. Per the germline V gene, CDR1 is LGHNA and CDR2 is YSLEER. V lost 0 bases and J 4 bases, leaving 13 bases between the germline ends. The CDR3 loop reads CASSQDYGANNQPQHF. The CDR3 bases are TGCGCCAGCAGCCAAGATTATGGTGCAAATAATCAGCCCCAGCATTTT.

The V call is TRBV27, the J call TRBJ2-4; 13 nucleotides align to TRBD2. Gene TRBJ2-7 matches the end of the DNA better, so the J call may be wrong. This CDR3 is 15 amino acids long. CDR1 is MNHEY and CDR2 is SMNVEV in the germline V gene (reference sequence). The CDR3 sequence: CASCATSGGIYEQYF. Written as DNA, the CDR3 is TGTGCCAGCTGCGCGACTAGCGGGGGGATCTACGAGCAGTACTTC.

CDR3 in DNA: TGTGCCAGCAGCCTAAACGGCGGGCCGCACTCTAACTATGGCTACACCTTC. Its translation is CASSLNGGPHSNYGYTF. V gene TRBV6-5 combines with J gene TRBJ1-2; D is uncertain. CDR1 is MNHEY and CDR2 is SVGAGI in the germline V gene. Trimming took 6 bases from V and 0 from J, leaving 20 bases between them. The CDR3 spans 17 residues.

This clonotype was detected a few times. The V gene is TRBV4-1, the J gene TRBJ1-2; D is perhaps TRBD1 (6 bases). V was clipped by 1 base and J by 7 bases, with 16 bases between them. The CDR3 is 15 residues long. Germline V gives CDR1 MGHRA, CDR2 YSYEKL. The CDR3 coding sequence is TGCGCCAGCAGCCAAGTTGGGACACAGGGTGTTGGCTACACCTTC. The encoded protein is CASSQVGTQGVGYTF.

V and J are TRBV20-1 and TRBJ2-3; D is uncertain. Per the germline V gene, CDR1 is DFQATT and CDR2 is SNEGSKA (reference sequence). The CDR3 consists of 13 residues. Between the trimmed V and J ends, which lost 4 bases and 3 bases, there was a span of 11 bases. CDR3 DNA: TGCAGTGCTATCCCTATTGGTACAGATACGCAGTATTTT. Protein: CSAIPIGTDTQYF.

Only a few counts were recorded for this clonotype. The V gene is TRBV6-2 or TRBV6-3, the J gene TRBJ1-4; D is uncertain. V lost 3 bases and J 1 base, leaving 6 bases between the germline ends. Germline V gene data show CDR1 as MNHEY and CDR2 as SVGEGT. This CDR3 region has 14 residues. CDR3 nucleotides: TGTGCCAGCAGTTATGGGATAACTAATGAAAAACTGTTTTTT. Amino acid sequence: CASSYGITNEKLFF.

This sequence joins TRBV6-2 or TRBV6-3 and TRBJ1-1; D remains ambiguous. The length of the CDR3 is 14 residues. V was pared by 6 bases and J by 3 bases, with 14 bases between. The germline gives CDR1 MNHEY, CDR2 SVGEGT. The CDR3 region is CASSAWDGYTEAFF. The CDR3 DNA reads TGTGCCAGCAGCGCCTGGGATGGGTACACTGAAGCTTTCTTT.

The chain has TRBV20-1 and TRBJ2-3; D gene ambiguous. There are 13 residues in the CDR3. V dropped 3 bases and J dropped 2 bases, with 9 bases sitting between them. Germline CDR1 is DFQATT and CDR2 is SNEGSKA (reference sequence). The CDR3 DNA follows: TGCAGTGCTAGGGAATTAGTCACAGATACGCAGTATTTT. Residues: CSARELVTDTQYF.

This chain connects TRBV20-1 to TRBJ1-1; D call uncertain. Germline V gene sequence: CDR1 DFQATT, CDR2 SNEGSKA (reference sequence). There are 16 residues in the CDR3. The V and J ends lost 0 bases and 3 bases respectively, with 17 bases between them. The CDR3 spells CSARDLWASRDTEAFF. CDR3 bases: TGCAGTGCTAGAGATCTCTGGGCCTCAAGGGACACTGAAGCTTTCTTT.

The chain is built from TRBV20-1 and TRBJ2-1; no clear D. Looked up from germline, CDR1 is DFQATT and CDR2 is SNEGSKA (reference sequence). The CDR3 is 13 residues long. V gave up 6 bases and J gave up 8 bases, with 17 bases separating them. CDR3: CSARTPTEDEQFF. In nucleotides, the CDR3 is TGCAGTGCGCGGACCCCGACTGAGGATGAGCAGTTCTTC.

V and J are TRBV5-1 and TRBJ2-3; possibly TRBD1 or TRBD2 for D (6 bases each). CDR3 size: 16 residues. Trimming removed 4 bases at V and 0 bases at J, with 15 bases between. The V gene's germline CDR1 is SGHRS and CDR2 YFSETQ. DNA of the CDR3: TGCGCCAGCAGCGGACTAACAGGGTTTAGCACAGATACGCAGTATTTT. Amino acids: CASSGLTGFSTDTQYF.

The rearrangement uses TRBV29-1 and TRBJ1-1, with 8 bases matching TRBD1. CDR1 is SQVTM and CDR2 is ANQGSEA in the germline V gene. The CDR3 covers 13 residues. J lost 7 bases, V lost 3 bases, and 7 bases had no gene match. The CDR3 loop reads CSVDSGQAIEAFF. The CDR3 DNA is TGCAGCGTTGATTCGGGACAGGCAATTGAAGCTTTCTTT.

This sequence joins TRBV28 and TRBJ2-5; D unclear. The DNA end favors TRBJ2-7, so the J call may be wrong. CDR1 and CDR2 from the germline V gene are MDHEN and SYDVKM. The CDR3 has 13 amino acids. CDR3 region: CASSLSRMYEQYF. CDR3 coding DNA: TGTGCCAGCAGTTTATCCCGCATGTACGAGCAGTACTTC.

The chain carries TRBV10-3 and TRBJ2-1, with a weak D call TRBD2 (6 bases). V gave up 0 bases and J gave up 1 base, with 16 bases separating them. Germline V gene data show CDR1 as ENHRY and CDR2 as SYGVKD. This CDR3 has 18 residues. The CDR3 nucleotides are TGTGCCATCAGTGAGTCGACTCAAGGCGGGAAGTCCTACAATGAGCAGTTCTTC. Translated, it gives CAISESTQGGKSYNEQFF.

The chain carries TRBV15 and TRBJ2-3, with D perhaps TRBD2 (6 bases). The CDR3 totals 15 residues. CDR1 LNHNV and CDR2 YYDKDF come from the germline V gene (reference sequence). V lost 0 bases, J lost 2 bases, and 9 bases lay in between. CDR3 in amino acids: CATSRDGTFTDTQYF. The CDR3 DNA follows: TGTGCCACCAGCAGAGACGGGACTTTCACAGATACGCAGTATTTT.

As concerns this clonotype: At one boundary the junction diverges from the germline segment, which might be a read error. The J gene is TRBJ1-1, the V gene TRBV7-7; D uncertain. Germline lookup yields CDR1 SSHAT and CDR2 FNYEAQ (reference sequence). CDR3 size: 13 residues. CDR3 sequence (DNA): TGTGCTAGCAGCTTGCAGCCCAAGGGTGAAGCTTTCTTT. This gives the protein CASSLQPKGEAFF.

The chain recombines TRBV2 with TRBJ1-2; possibly TRBD1 for D (5 bases). Germline V CDR1 and CDR2: SNHLY, FYNNEI. The CDR3 has 16 residues. V was trimmed by 1 base and J by 4 bases, leaving 16 bases between them. CDR3 residues: CASSEGPTPQGYGYTF. In DNA, the CDR3 is TGTGCCAGCAGTGAAGGCCCTACGCCCCAGGGCTATGGCTACACCTTC. Combining the CDR3 with reference TRBV2 and TRBJ1-2 gives the whole variable domain EPEVTQTPSHQVTQMGQEVILRCVPISNHLYFYWYRQILGQKVEFLVSFYNNEISEKSEIFDDQFSVERPDGSNFTLKIRSTKLEDSAMYFCASSEGPTPQGYGYTFGSGTRLTVV.

The chain employs TRBV12-3 or TRBV12-4 and TRBJ1-1; 9 bases fit TRBD1. This CDR3 region has 14 residues. Trimming took 5 bases from V and 6 from J; bases not matched to a gene: 7. The CDR3 is CASSGTGRVAEAFF. The CDR3 nucleotides read TGTGCCAGCAGTGGGACAGGGAGGGTCGCTGAAGCTTTCTTT.

This chain links TRBV13 with TRBJ2-3, with D perhaps matching TRBD2 (6 bases). CDR1 is PRHDT, CDR2 FYEKMQ, per germline (reference sequence). The CDR3 contains 16 residues. The V end was cut by 5 bases, the J end by 0 bases, with 15 bases between. In nucleotides, the CDR3 is TGTGCCAGCAGCCTCCGGACTACCCTCAGCACAGATACGCAGTATTTT. Its protein is CASSLRTTLSTDTQYF.